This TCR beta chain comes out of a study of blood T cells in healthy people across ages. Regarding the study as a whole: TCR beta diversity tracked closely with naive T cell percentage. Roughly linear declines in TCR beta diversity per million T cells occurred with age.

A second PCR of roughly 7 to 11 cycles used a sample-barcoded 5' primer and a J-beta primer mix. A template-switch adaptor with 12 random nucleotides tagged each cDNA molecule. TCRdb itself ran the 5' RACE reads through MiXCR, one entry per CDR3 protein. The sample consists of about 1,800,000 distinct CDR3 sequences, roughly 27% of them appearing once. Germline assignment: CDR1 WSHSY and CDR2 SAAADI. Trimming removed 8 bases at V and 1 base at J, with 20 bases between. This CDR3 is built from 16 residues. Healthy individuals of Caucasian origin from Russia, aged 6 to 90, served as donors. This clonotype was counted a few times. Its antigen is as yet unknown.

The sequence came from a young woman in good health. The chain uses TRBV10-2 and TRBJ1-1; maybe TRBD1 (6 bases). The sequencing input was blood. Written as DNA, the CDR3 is TGCGCCAGCTCGGTGGGGGGGGCGACCCGGAACACTGAAGCTTTCTTT. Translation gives CASSVGGATRNTEAFF.